Listed below are T cell receptor beta chains from one sample, sequenced in a study of Tregs in tolerant kidney transplant recipients. Sequenced by immunoSEQ multiplex PCR; TCRdb stores in-frame clones only, minus some. The profile shows some 21,000 clones, approximately 84% of them singletons. Sequencing was performed on CD8+ T cells from blood (PBMCs), taken 6 months after the transplant. Receptors were obtained from a human patient who received a combined kidney and bone marrow transplant. Some T cells may originate from the graft donor. CDR3s include the opening cysteine and the closing phenylalanine or tryptophan. A D gene is named only where the DNA matches it firmly. Size is omitted from some rows. Given values are once, few, many or a class for expanded clones.

D gene	V gene	clone size	J gene	CDR3 DNA	CDR3 protein
TRBD2	TRBV6-5	NA	TRBJ2-2	TGTGCCAACAGCCCCTTTAGCGGGGCCGGGGAGCTGTTTTTT	CANSPFSGAGELFF
TRBD1	TRBV7-9	NA	TRBJ2-5	TGTGCCAGCAGCTTAAGGGACAGGTCACAAGAGACCCAGTACTTC	CASSLRDRSQETQYF
NA	TRBV7-9	NA	TRBJ2-5	TGTGCCAGCAGCCAAATTTCGACAATGCTTCAAGAGACCCAGTACTTC	CASSQISTMLQETQYF
NA	TRBV6-6	NA	TRBJ1-2	TGTGCCAGCAGTTACTCGGAAGGGGACTATGGCTACACCTTC	CASSYSEGDYGYTF
TRBD2	TRBV9	NA	TRBJ2-2	TGTGCCAGCAGCGCCGAGCCTTCCGGACTAGCGGGAGCGTCGAACACCGGGGAGCTGTTTTTT	CASSAEPSGLAGASNTGELFF
NA	TRBV4-2	NA	TRBJ1-1	TGTGCCAGCAGCCAAGATGGATCGGGAGAGAACACTGAAGCTTTCTTT	CASSQDGSGENTEAFF
NA	TRBV4-3	NA	TRBJ1-5	TGCGCCAGCAGCCAAGATCCCCATGGAGGGTCTGGGGTTCAGCCCCAGCATTTT	CASSQDPHGGSGVQPQHF
TRBD1	TRBV4-3	few	TRBJ2-7	TGCGCCAGCAGCCAACTGACAGGGCCAAACTACGAGCAGTACTTC	CASSQLTGPNYEQYF
TRBD1	TRBV28	NA	TRBJ1-5	TGTGCCAGCAGTTTTTACTACCGGGACAGGGGTCATCAGCCCCAGCATTTT	CASSFYYRDRGHQPQHF
TRBD2	TRBV28	NA	TRBJ2-1	TGTGCCAGCAGTTTACCAAAAGCGGGGGGGGACCTTCACAATGAGCAGTTCTTC	CASSLPKAGGDLHNEQFF
TRBD2	TRBV7-4	few	TRBJ2-3	TGTGCCAGCAGCAGTCTAGCGGGAGACACAGATACGCAGTATTTT	CASSSLAGDTDTQYF
TRBD1	TRBV9	NA	TRBJ2-4	TGTGCCAGCACCGGGACAGACAAAAACATTCAGTACTTC	CASTGTDKNIQYF
TRBD1	TRBV7-6	NA	TRBJ2-7	TGTGCCAGCAGCCCGACAGGGGTCGAGCAGTACTTC	CASSPTGVEQYF
NA	TRBV7-6	NA	TRBJ2-7	TGTGCCAGCAGCCCGGGACTCCCCTACGAGCAGTACTTC	CASSPGLPYEQYF
NA	TRBV7-3	NA	TRBJ1-2	TGTGCCAGCAGCGTAGGCGGAGGAGAGTATGGCTACACCTTC	CASSVGGGEYGYTF
TRBD1	TRBV6-6	NA	TRBJ2-7	TGTGCCAGCAGTTCCGGGACAGGGTCGTACGAGCAGTACTTC	CASSSGTGSYEQYF
NA	TRBV10-3	NA	TRBJ2-2	TGTGCCATCAGGACGGTCTTGGGGGGGGCAAACACCGGGGAGCTGTTTTTT	CAIRTVLGGANTGELFF
NA	TRBV28	NA	TRBJ1-5	TGTGCCAGCAGTTTCACGGAGAATCAGCCCCAGCATTTT	CASSFTENQPQHF
NA	TRBV9	NA	TRBJ2-7	TGTGCCAGCAGCCCGGGTGGAGAGAAGCAGTACTTC	CASSPGGEKQYF
NA	TRBV11-3	few	TRBJ2-1	TGTGCCAGCGGCCGTTACCCCTACAATGAGCAGTTCTTC	CASGRYPYNEQFF
TRBD1	TRBV28	NA	TRBJ2-1	TGTGCCAGCAGCCTACCCCGGACAGGGGGCTCCTACAATGAGCAGTTCTTC	CASSLPRTGGSYNEQFF
NA	TRBV4-1	NA	TRBJ2-1	TGCGCCAGCAGCCGGGTCTTGACGGGAGTCAGGGAGCAGTTCTTC	CASSRVLTGVREQFF
NA	TRBV11-1	NA	TRBJ2-5	TGTGCCAGCAGTTCCCGCGCAGAGACCCAGTACTTC	CASSSRAETQYF
NA	TRBV4-1	NA	TRBJ1-5	TGCGCCAGCAGCCAAGATATCCGGGAAGGCCAGCCCCAGCATTTT	CASSQDIREGQPQHF
TRBD1	TRBV29-1	NA	TRBJ1-5	TGCAGCGGGGTCTCAGGGGGTCAGCCCCAGCATTTT	CSGVSGGQPQHF
TRBD1	TRBV9	NA	TRBJ1-1	TGTGCCAGCAGCACCAACCCGTCGACAGGGCGACATGAAGCTTTCTTT	CASSTNPSTGRHEAFF
NA	TRBV9	NA	TRBJ2-1	TGTGCCAGCAGCGTAGGGGGGGACCTACGGGGGCAGTTCTTC	CASSVGGDLRGQFF
TRBD1	TRBV19	NA	TRBJ2-2	TGTGCCAGTAGATTCCGGGACAGGGTATACACCGGGGAGCTGTTTTTT	CASRFRDRVYTGELFF
NA	TRBV5-8	once	TRBJ1-2	TGTGCCAGCAGCTTGGCACCGAGCACCTATGGCTACACCTTC	CASSLAPSTYGYTF
NA	TRBV27	NA	TRBJ1-2	TGTGCCAGCAGTCTCCACCCCGGACTCTATGGCTACACCTTC	CASSLHPGLYGYTF
NA	TRBV6-1	NA	TRBJ1-4	TGTGCCAGCAGTGAAGCGATGGCAGGGTGGGAAAAACTGTTTTTT	CASSEAMAGWEKLFF